The clone carrying this TCR beta chain has ten or more counts. Its antigen is currently unknown. These data are taken from a study of neurological immune-mediated disorders. Study observations and caveats: The greatest degree of TCR clonal expansion was observed in HTLV-1-associated myelopathy, with the lowest in multiple sclerosis, below that of healthy controls. Because no CDR3 amino acid sequences were shared across subjects by expanded clones, private repertoires were suggested in all groups. Association of the multiple sclerosis repertoire cluster with clinical or MRI features was not observed for any feature.

TCRdb used MiXCR to reprocess the 5' RACE reads, holding one entry per CDR3 protein. The table records over 75,000 distinct CDR3 sequences, about 5.6% of them present only once. Time point in this sample: longitudinal time-point 2. The sequenced sample was PBMCs. This receptor was taken from a woman aged 60 to 75 with multiple sclerosis.

The CDR3 reads CASRGLAGSYEQYF. DNA for the CDR3: TGTGCCAGCAGGGGACTAGCGGGGTCCTACGAGCAGTACTTC. The chain links TRBV27 to TRBJ2-7; 13 nucleotides line up with TRBD2. With V trimmed by 6 bases and J by 1 base, 0 bases remained unmatched. Germline CDR1 and CDR2: MNHEY and SMNVEV (reference sequence). CDR3 length: 14 amino acids.